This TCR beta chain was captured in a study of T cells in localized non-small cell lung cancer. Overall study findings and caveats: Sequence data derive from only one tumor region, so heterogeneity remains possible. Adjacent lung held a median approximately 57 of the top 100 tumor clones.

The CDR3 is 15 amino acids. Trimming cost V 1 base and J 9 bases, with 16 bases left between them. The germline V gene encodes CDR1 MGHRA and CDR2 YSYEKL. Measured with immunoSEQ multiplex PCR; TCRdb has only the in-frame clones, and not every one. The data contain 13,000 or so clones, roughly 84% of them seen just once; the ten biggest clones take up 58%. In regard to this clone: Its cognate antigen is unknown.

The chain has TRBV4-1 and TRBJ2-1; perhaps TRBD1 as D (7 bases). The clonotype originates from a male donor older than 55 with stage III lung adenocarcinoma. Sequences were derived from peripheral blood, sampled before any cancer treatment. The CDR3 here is CASSQVGAGGIEQFF. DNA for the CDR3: TGCGCCAGCAGCCAAGTAGGGGCAGGGGGGATTGAGCAGTTCTTC.